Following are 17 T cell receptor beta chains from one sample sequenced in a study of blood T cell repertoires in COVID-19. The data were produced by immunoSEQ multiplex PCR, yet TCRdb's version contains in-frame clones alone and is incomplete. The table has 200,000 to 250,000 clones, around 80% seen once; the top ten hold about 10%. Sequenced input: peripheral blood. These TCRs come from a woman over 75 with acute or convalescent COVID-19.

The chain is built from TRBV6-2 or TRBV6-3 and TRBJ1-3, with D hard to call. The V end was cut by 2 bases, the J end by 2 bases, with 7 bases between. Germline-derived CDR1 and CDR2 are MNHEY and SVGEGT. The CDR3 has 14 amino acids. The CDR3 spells CASSYPEPGNTIYF. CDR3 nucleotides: TGTGCCAGCAGTTACCCCGAGCCTGGAAACACCATATATTTT.

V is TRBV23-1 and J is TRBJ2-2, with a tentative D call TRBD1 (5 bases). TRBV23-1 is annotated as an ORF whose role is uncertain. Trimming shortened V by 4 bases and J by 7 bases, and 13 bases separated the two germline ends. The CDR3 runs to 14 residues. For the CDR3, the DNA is TGCGCCAGCAGTCCGAAGCAGGGTAGCGGGGAGCTGTTTTTT. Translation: CASSPKQGSGELFF.

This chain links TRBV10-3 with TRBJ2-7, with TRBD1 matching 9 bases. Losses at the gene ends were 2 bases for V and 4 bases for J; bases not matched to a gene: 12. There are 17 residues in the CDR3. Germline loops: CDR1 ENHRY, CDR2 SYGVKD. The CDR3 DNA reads TGTGCCATCAGTGAGGACAGTCTGGGACAGGGTGGGTACGAGCAGTACTTC. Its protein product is CAISEDSLGQGGYEQYF.

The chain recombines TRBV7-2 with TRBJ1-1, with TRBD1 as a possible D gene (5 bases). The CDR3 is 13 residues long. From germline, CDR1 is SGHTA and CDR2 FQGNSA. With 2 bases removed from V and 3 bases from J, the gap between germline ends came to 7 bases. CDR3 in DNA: TGTGCCAGCAGCTTACAGGGTGACACTGAAGCTTTCTTT. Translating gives CASSLQGDTEAFF. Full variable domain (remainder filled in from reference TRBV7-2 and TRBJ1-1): GAGVSQSPSNKVTEKGKDVELRCDPISGHTALYWYRQSLGQGLEFLIYFQGNSAPDKSGLPSDRFSAERTGGSVSTLTIQRTQQEDSAVYLCASSLQGDTEAFFGQGTRLTVV.

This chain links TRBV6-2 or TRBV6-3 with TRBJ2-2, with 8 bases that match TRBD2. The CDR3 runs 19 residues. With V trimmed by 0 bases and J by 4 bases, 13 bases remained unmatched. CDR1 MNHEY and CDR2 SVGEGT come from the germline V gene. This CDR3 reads CASSYSSTRGGAITGELFF. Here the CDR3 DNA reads TGTGCCAGCAGTTACTCCTCGACCCGGGGGGGGGCTATCACCGGGGAGCTGTTTTTT.

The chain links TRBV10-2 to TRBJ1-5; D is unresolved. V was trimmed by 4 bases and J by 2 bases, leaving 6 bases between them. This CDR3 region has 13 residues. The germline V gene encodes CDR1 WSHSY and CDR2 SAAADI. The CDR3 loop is CASSAYGNQPQHF. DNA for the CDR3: TGCGCCAGCAGTGCCTATGGCAATCAGCCCCAGCATTTT.

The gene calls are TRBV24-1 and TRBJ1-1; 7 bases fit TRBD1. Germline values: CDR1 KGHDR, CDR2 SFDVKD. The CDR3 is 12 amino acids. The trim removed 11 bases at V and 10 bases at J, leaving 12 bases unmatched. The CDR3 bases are TGTGCCAACCTATGGACAGGCAAAATAGCTTTCTTT. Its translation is CANLWTGKIAFF.

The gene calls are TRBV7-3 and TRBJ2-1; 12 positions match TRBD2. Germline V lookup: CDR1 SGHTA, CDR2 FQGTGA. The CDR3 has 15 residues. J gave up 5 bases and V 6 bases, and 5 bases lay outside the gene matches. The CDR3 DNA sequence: TGTGCCAGCAGGTGGACTAGCGGGGCTAACAATGAGCAGTTCTTC. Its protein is CASRWTSGANNEQFF.

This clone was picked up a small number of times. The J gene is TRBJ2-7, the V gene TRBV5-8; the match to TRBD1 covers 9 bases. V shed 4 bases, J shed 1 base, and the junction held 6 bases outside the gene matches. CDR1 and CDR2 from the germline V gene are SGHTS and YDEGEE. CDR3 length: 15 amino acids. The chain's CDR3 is CASSRGQGISYEQYF. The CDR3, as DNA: TGTGCCAGCAGCAGAGGACAGGGGATATCCTACGAGCAGTACTTC.

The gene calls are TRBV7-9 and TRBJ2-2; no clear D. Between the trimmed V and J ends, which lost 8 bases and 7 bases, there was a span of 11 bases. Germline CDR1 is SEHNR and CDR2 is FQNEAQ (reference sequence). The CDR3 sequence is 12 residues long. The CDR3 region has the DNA TGTGCCAGCGCAGGTTCAGACGGGGAGCTGTTTTTT. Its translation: CASAGSDGELFF.

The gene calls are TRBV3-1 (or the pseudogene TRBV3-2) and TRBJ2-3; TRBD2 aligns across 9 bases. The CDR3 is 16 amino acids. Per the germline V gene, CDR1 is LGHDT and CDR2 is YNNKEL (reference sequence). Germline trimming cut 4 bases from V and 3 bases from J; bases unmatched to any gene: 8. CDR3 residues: CASSLLSGGKTDTQYF. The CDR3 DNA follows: TGTGCCAGCAGCCTGCTGAGCGGGGGGAAGACAGATACGCAGTATTTT.

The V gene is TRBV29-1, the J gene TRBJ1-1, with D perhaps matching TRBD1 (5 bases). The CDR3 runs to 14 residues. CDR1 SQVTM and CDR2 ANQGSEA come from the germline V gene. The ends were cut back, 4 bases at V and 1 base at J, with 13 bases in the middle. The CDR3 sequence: CSVVSGAGNTEAFF. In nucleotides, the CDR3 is TGCAGCGTTGTGAGTGGGGCCGGGAACACTGAAGCTTTCTTT.

The DNA for the CDR3 is TGTGCCAGCTCAAACGCTTTGGGACAGGGATCCGGGGAGCTGTTTTTT. Translated: CASSNALGQGSGELFF. The chain carries TRBV18 and TRBJ2-2; 9 nucleotides line up with TRBD1. Germline CDR1 and CDR2: KGHSH and LQKENI. Trimming removed 5 bases from V and 6 bases from J; junction bases left unmatched: 10. The CDR3 has 16 amino acids.

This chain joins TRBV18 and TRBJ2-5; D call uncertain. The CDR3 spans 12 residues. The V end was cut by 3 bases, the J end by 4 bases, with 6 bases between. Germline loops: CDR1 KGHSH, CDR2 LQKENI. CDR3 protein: CASSPSRETQYF. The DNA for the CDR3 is TGTGCCAGCTCACCTAGTCGAGAGACCCAGTACTTC.

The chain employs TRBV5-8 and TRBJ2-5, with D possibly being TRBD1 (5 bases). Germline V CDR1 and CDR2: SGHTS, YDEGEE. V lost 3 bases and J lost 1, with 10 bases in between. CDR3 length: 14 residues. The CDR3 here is CASSWRQSQETQYF. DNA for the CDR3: TGTGCCAGCAGCTGGAGACAGTCCCAAGAGACCCAGTACTTC.

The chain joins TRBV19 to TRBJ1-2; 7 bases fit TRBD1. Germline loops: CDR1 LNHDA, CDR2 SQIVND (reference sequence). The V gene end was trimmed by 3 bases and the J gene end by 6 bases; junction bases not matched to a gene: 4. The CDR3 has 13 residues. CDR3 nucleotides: TGTGCCAGTAGTATTATAACAGGGGATGGCTACACCTTC. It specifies CASSIITGDGYTF.

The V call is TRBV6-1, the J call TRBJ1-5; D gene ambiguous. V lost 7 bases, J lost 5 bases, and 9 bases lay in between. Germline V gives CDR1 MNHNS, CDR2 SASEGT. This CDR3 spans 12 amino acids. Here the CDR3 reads CASKDGDQPQHF. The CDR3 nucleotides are TGTGCCAGCAAGGACGGGGATCAGCCCCAGCATTTT.